Listed below are T cell receptor beta chains from one sample, sequenced in a study of T-cell memory formation after mild COVID-19. One entry per CDR3 protein, called by TCRdb with MiXCR from the 5' RACE reads. The data contain about 340,000 distinct CDR3 sequences, under 15% of them singletons. Source material: PBMCs or a T cell subset sorted from them (not recorded which). These receptors all stem from a man aged 18 to 29 who had mild COVID-19 (a few samples of this study predate the infection). Cell type and time point are not known. Each CDR3 is given with its conserved first and last residue. The order of the fields is J gene, V gene, D gene, clone size, CDR3 DNA, CDR3 protein. A D gene is named only where the DNA matches it firmly. Only some rows state a clone size, as once, few, many or a class for expanded clones.

>TRBJ2-1|TRBV12-3/TRBV12-4|NA|NA
TGTGCCAGCAGTTACTCGACTAATGAGCAGTTCTTC
CASSYSTNEQFF
>TRBJ1-1|TRBV29-1|TRBD1|NA
TGCAGCGTCAAGGGACAGACAGAGAACACTGAAGCTTTCTTT
CSVKGQTENTEAFF
>TRBJ2-1|TRBV5-6|NA|many
TGTGCCAGCAGCTTGCGTCCAGGAGCCTACAATGAGCAGTTCTTC
CASSLRPGAYNEQFF
>TRBJ1-1|TRBV29-1|NA|NA
TGCAGCGTTGTCACTACGAACACTGAAGCTTTCTTT
CSVVTTNTEAFF
>TRBJ2-5|TRBV4-1|TRBD2|few
TGCGCCAGCAGCCGCACGTCTAGCGGGGGGGCACAAGAGACCCAGTACTTC
CASSRTSSGGAQETQYF
>TRBJ1-3|TRBV3-1|NA|NA
TGTGCCAGCAGCCAAGGCCCTCCGAACTCTGGAAACACCATATATTTT
CASSQGPPNSGNTIYF
>TRBJ2-2|TRBV6-5|NA|NA
TGTGCCAGCAGTTTAAATGGGGCGCCCGGGGAGCTGTTTTTT
CASSLNGAPGELFF
>TRBJ2-3|TRBV7-6|TRBD1|NA
TGTGCCAGCAGCTTAGCGGGGGGCAGGGGGCGTACAGATACGCAGTATTTT
CASSLAGGRGRTDTQYF
>TRBJ1-5|TRBV20-1|NA|few
TGCAGTGGAGTGAAGGGTATTAATTGGAGCAATCAGCCCCAGCATTTT
CSGVKGINWSNQPQHF
>TRBJ1-6|TRBV27|NA|NA
TGTGCCAGCGGCCCGGGGGCCTCATCCCCCCTCCACTTT
CASGPGASSPLHF
>TRBJ2-3|TRBV3-1|NA|NA
TGTGCCAGCAGCCAAGGGGGCAACCGGTTTAGCACAGATACGCAGTATTTT
CASSQGGNRFSTDTQYF
>TRBJ2-3|TRBV20-1|TRBD2|few
TGCAGTGCTAGTCTACGACTAGCGGGGAGAGATACGCAGTATTTT
CSASLRLAGRDTQYF
>TRBJ1-5|TRBV5-1|NA|many
TGCGCCAGCAGCTTGGAGTGGGGGCTTCAGCCCCAGCATTTT
CASSLEWGLQPQHF
>TRBJ2-2|TRBV5-4|NA|few
TGTGCCAGCAGCTTGTTTGGGACCCGGGAGCTGTTTTTT
CASSLFGTRELFF
>TRBJ1-1|TRBV5-5|NA|few
TGTGCCAGCAGCCGTGCCTGGGCGCCGAACACTGAAGCTTTCTTT
CASSRAWAPNTEAFF
>TRBJ2-7|TRBV20-1|TRBD1|few
TGCAGTGCTCAAACCGGGACAGGGGGTTTCCACGAGCAGTACTTC
CSAQTGTGGFHEQYF
>TRBJ2-2|TRBV7-2|NA|NA
TGTGCCAGCAGCTTGGCTCAGACGAACACCGGGGAGCTGTTTTTT
CASSLAQTNTGELFF
>TRBJ2-7|TRBV29-1|NA|NA
TGCAGCGTTGAAGATCAGCAGGGCGCCGGGCAGTACTTC
CSVEDQQGAGQYF
>TRBJ2-2|TRBV10-3|TRBD1|NA
TGTGCCATCAGCGCGACAGGGGAAGTCACCGGGGAGCTGTTTTTT
CAISATGEVTGELFF
>TRBJ1-1|TRBV6-1|NA|NA
TGTGCCAGCAGTACCCAACAGGGCGGGACTGAAGCTTTCTTT
CASSTQQGGTEAFF
>TRBJ1-5|TRBV12-3/TRBV12-4|NA|NA
TGTGCCAGCAGCCTGGACCATAGCAATCAGCCCCAGCATTTT
CASSLDHSNQPQHF
>TRBJ1-4|TRBV7-9|NA|few
TGTGCCAGCAGCTTAGCGGCTCTTAATGAAAAACTGTTTTTT
CASSLAALNEKLFF
>TRBJ1-5|TRBV27|NA|few
TGTGCCAGCAGTTTAGGGGGGGGGCGTCAGCCCCAGCATTTT
CASSLGGGRQPQHF
>TRBJ1-2|TRBV9|TRBD1|few
TGTGCCAGCAGCGCCTCACAGGGGGCGAACTATGGCTACACCTTC
CASSASQGANYGYTF
>TRBJ2-3|TRBV29-1|NA|few
TGCAGCGTTGAGGGTCAGGGCCGTACAGATACGCAGTATTTT
CSVEGQGRTDTQYF
>TRBJ1-5|TRBV7-6|TRBD1|NA
TGTGCCAGCAGCTTGATACAGGGGTTTGATCAGCCCCAGCATTTT
CASSLIQGFDQPQHF
>TRBJ2-1|TRBV29-1|NA|many
TGCAGCGTTGTGACAGAATACAATGAGCAGTTCTTC
CSVVTEYNEQFF
>TRBJ2-1|TRBV7-8|NA|NA
TGTGCCAGCAGCCCAAGAACTACCTCCTACAATGAGCAGTTCTTC
CASSPRTTSYNEQFF
>TRBJ1-2|TRBV6-2/TRBV6-3|NA|few
TGTGCCAGCAGCCGCCTGGGCTATGGCTACACCTTC
CASSRLGYGYTF
>TRBJ1-6|TRBV12-3/TRBV12-4|TRBD1|few
TGCGGTAGGGGGCTTTCACCCCTCCACTTT
CGRGLSPLHF
>TRBJ1-1|TRBV7-2|NA|NA
TGTGCCAGCAGTCGCCAACAGGGTGCCCAGGAAGCTTTCTTT
CASSRQQGAQEAFF
>TRBJ1-1|TRBV7-9|NA|few
TGTGCCAGCAGCTTAGGAACCGCTGAAGCTTTCTTT
CASSLGTAEAFF
>TRBJ2-3|TRBV11-1|NA|few
TGTGCCAGCAGCCCCCGGCAGCGGGGCACAGATACGCAGTATTTT
CASSPRQRGTDTQYF
>TRBJ2-1|TRBV7-2|TRBD2|few
TGTGCCAGCAGTCCGCTAGCGGGGAGCAATGAGCAGTTCTTC
CASSPLAGSNEQFF
>TRBJ2-5|TRBV10-3|NA|NA
TGTGCCATCAGTGAGTCTCAGGGTCAAGAGACCCAGTACTTC
CAISESQGQETQYF
>TRBJ2-3|TRBV7-2|NA|NA
TGTGCCAGCAGCGGCCGGGGAGATACGCAGTATTTT
CASSGRGDTQYF
>TRBJ1-4|TRBV18|NA|few
TGTGCCAGCTCACGAGAGGCGACTGGGCTCGAAAAACTGTTTTTT
CASSREATGLEKLFF
>TRBJ1-3|TRBV9|TRBD1|few
TGTGCCAGCAGCGTATCGGGGACAGCCGGAAACACCATATATTTT
CASSVSGTAGNTIYF
>TRBJ2-5|TRBV6-2/TRBV6-3|NA|many
TGTGCCAGCAGTTCCCCGGACAGATCTCCGCAAGAGACCCAGTACTTC
CASSSPDRSPQETQYF
>TRBJ2-7|TRBV18|NA|few
TGTGCCAGCTCACCACCGGGGACCAGCGAGCAGTACTTC
CASSPPGTSEQYF
>TRBJ2-7|TRBV4-3|NA|NA
TGCGCCAGCAGCCAAGATAACCTGCGGGACTACGAGCAGTACTTC
CASSQDNLRDYEQYF
>TRBJ1-5|TRBV7-9|NA|NA
TGTGCCAGCAGCGAAAAGGTGGGGCCCCAGCATTTT
CASSEKVGPQHF
>TRBJ2-3|TRBV20-1|TRBD2|many
TGCAGTGCGAAGCCGGGAGGGGGCACAGATACGCAGTATTTT
CSAKPGGGTDTQYF